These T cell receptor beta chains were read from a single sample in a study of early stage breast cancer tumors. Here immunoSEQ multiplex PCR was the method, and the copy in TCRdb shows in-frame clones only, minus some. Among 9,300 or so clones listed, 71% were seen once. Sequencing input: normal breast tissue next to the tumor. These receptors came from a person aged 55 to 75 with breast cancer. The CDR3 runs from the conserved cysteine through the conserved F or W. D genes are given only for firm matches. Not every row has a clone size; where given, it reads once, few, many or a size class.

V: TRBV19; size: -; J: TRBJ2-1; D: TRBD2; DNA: TGTGCCAGTAGCGATCCGGGACTAGCGGGCCTGGGGAATGAGCAGTTCTTC; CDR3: CASSDPGLAGLGNEQFF
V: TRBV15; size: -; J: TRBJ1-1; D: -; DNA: TGTGCCACCAGCAGAAGCCCGCGGACTGAAGCTTTCTTT; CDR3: CATSRSPRTEAFF
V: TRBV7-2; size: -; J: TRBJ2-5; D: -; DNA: TGTGCCAGCAGCCTCGGGGTACAAGAGACCCAGTACTTC; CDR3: CASSLGVQETQYF
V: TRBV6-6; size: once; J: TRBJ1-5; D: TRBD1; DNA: TGTGCCAGCAGCCTCTCTGGACAGGGTAGAAATCAGCCCCAGCATTTT; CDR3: CASSLSGQGRNQPQHF
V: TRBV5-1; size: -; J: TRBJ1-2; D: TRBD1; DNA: TGCGCCAGCAGCCGGAAGACTACAGGGGGAGAAACCTATGGCTACACCTTC; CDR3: CASSRKTTGGETYGYTF
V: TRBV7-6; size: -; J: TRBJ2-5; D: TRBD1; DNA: TGTGCCAGCAGCGGTAGGACAGGTTTACAAGAGACCCAGTACTTC; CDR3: CASSGRTGLQETQYF
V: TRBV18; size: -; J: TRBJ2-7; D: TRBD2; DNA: TGTGCCAGCTCACCTTTTAGTCGGGCAGGCCGGGAGGTCGAGCAGTACTTC; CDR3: CASSPFSRAGREVEQYF
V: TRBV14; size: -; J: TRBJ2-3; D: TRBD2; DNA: TGTGCCAGCAGCCAACCCTTACTAGCGGGAGGTGCAGATACGCAGTATTTT; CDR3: CASSQPLLAGGADTQYF
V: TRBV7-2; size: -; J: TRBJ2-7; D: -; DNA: TGTGCCAGCAGCGCATGGGCGGGGCTCGAGCAGTACTTC; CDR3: CASSAWAGLEQYF
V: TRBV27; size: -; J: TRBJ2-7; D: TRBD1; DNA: TGTGCCAGCAGTTTTGGACAGGGGGCCCCCTACGAGCAGTACTTC; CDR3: CASSFGQGAPYEQYF